This TCR beta chain was obtained from a study of OX40 agonist ivuxolimab in advanced cancers. Whole-study results and caveats: With doses of 0.1 to 3.0 mg/kg, CD4+ and CD8+ blood T cells had undergone clonal expansion by week 6. No antigen was identified for the clonally expanded peripheral T cells.

The repertoire was sequenced with immunoSEQ multiplex PCR; TCRdb's copy has only in-frame clones and lacks some. Seen here are about 46,000 clones, roughly 86% observed once, and the top ten hold over 9%. Germline V lookup: CDR1 MNHNS, CDR2 SASEGT. V gave up 10 bases and J gave up 3 bases, with 7 bases separating them. There are 10 residues in the CDR3. Regarding this clone: Its antigen is unidentified.

The gene calls are TRBV6-1 and TRBJ2-7; D unclear. This receptor was identified in an adult with an advanced solid tumor such as melanoma, head and neck, liver or kidney cancer. This specimen was CD4+ or CD8+ T cells sorted from blood, taken in a trial of the OX40 agonist ivuxolimab. CDR3 loop: CATRYYEQYF. The CDR3 coding sequence is TGTGCCACCCGATACTACGAGCAGTACTTC.